Below are 13 T cell receptor beta chains sequenced from a single sample in a study of blood T cell repertoires in COVID-19. Repertoires were generated with immunoSEQ multiplex PCR, while TCRdb's copy carries only in-frame clones and drops some. The repertoire consists of about 120,000 clones, with under 80% occurring once and the leading ten covering roughly 2.6%. Sequences were obtained from peripheral blood. The receptors shown here come from a man over 45 with acute or convalescent COVID-19.

V gene TRBV4-1 combines with J gene TRBJ1-2; 9 bases agree with TRBD1. V shed 0 bases and J 4 bases; nucleotides not matched to a gene: 3. Germline V gives CDR1 MGHRA, CDR2 YSYEKL. This CDR3 has 15 amino acids. For the CDR3, the DNA is TGCGCCAGCAGCCAAGAGGGACAGGGTATCTATGGCTACACCTTC. It codes for CASSQEGQGIYGYTF.

The chain employs TRBV6-5 and TRBJ1-1; the D is unclear. The V gene lost 4 bases and the J gene lost 0 bases, with 12 bases spanning the gap. Germline values: CDR1 MNHEY, CDR2 SVGAGI. This CDR3 has 15 residues. CDR3 protein: CASSFKGGLNTEAFF. As DNA, the CDR3 is TGTGCCAGCAGTTTTAAAGGCGGCTTGAACACTGAAGCTTTCTTT.

J is TRBJ2-3 and V is TRBV24-1; the match to TRBD2 covers 7 bases. The CDR3 covers 14 residues. With V trimmed by 9 bases and J by 0 bases, 5 bases remained unmatched. Germline lookup yields CDR1 KGHDR and CDR2 SFDVKD. CDR3 sequence (DNA): TGTGCCACCGCGGGGGACCTTAGCACAGATACGCAGTATTTT. It specifies CATAGDLSTDTQYF.

This rearrangement joins TRBV6-4 to TRBJ2-1, with 10 nucleotides matching TRBD2. Germline CDR1 reads MRHNA; CDR2 reads SNTAGT. The CDR3 runs 16 residues. V trimming: 2 bases; J trimming: 2 bases; junction bases outside the gene matches: 3. The CDR3 bases are TGTGCCAGCAGTGACCGCACTAGCGGGACCTACAATGAGCAGTTCTTC. Residues: CASSDRTSGTYNEQFF.

This clone appeared a single time. The chain uses TRBV7-9 and TRBJ1-5; D might be TRBD1 (5 bases). V was shortened by 1 base and J by 5 bases, with 9 bases between the two germline ends. The germline gives CDR1 SEHNR, CDR2 FQNEAQ (reference sequence). The length of the CDR3 is 14 residues. The chain's CDR3 is CASSLGGADQPQHF. The CDR3 DNA reads as TGTGCCAGCAGCTTAGGCGGGGCGGATCAGCCCCAGCATTTT.

This clone appeared a single time. The chain uses TRBV6-4 and TRBJ2-1; weak D call: TRBD2 (6 bases). The germline V gene has CDR1 MRHNA and CDR2 SNTAGT. V lost 4 bases and J 5 bases, leaving 9 bases between the germline ends. The CDR3 has 13 residues. CDR3 region: CASSGTSNNEQFF. The CDR3, as DNA: TGTGCCAGCAGTGGCACTAGCAACAATGAGCAGTTCTTC.

This clone occurred once. V gene TRBV23-1 combines with J gene TRBJ1-4; D not certain. TRBV23-1 is given ORF status, its function remaining uncertain. The CDR3 extends over 18 amino acids. Trimming pared 4 bases from V and 8 bases from J, leaving 26 bases between. The CDR3 nucleotides are TGCGCCAGCAGTCCGATAAGCTATTTTGATGCTCCACGGGAAAAACTGTTTTTT. Its translation: CASSPISYFDAPREKLFF.

The chain links TRBV25-1 to TRBJ2-7; the match to TRBD2 covers 10 bases. There are 15 residues in the CDR3. V shed 5 bases and J 0 bases; nucleotides not matched to a gene: 4. Looked up from germline, CDR1 is MGHDK and CDR2 is SYGVNS. CDR3 DNA: TGTGCCAGCAGTCCTGCTAGCGGGAGCTCCTACGAGCAGTACTTC. Translated, it gives CASSPASGSSYEQYF.

This clone came up a few times. The V gene is TRBV7-9, the J gene TRBJ1-2; 7 bases map to TRBD1. Unmatched junction bases numbered 7, after V lost 5 bases and J lost 7 bases. Germline assignment: CDR1 SEHNR and CDR2 FQNEAQ (reference sequence). There are 13 residues in the CDR3. The CDR3 DNA is TGTGCCAGCAGCGCCGGACAGGAAAGTGGCTACACCTTC. It yields the protein CASSAGQESGYTF.

CDR3 sequence (DNA): TGCGCCAGCAGCCAAGATAGCGGGGGGCGCGTCAATGAGCAGTTCTTC. Protein sequence: CASSQDSGGRVNEQFF. The chain recombines TRBV4-1 with TRBJ2-1; 10 bases match TRBD2. Germline CDR1 and CDR2: MGHRA and YSYEKL. Unmatched junction bases numbered 5, after V lost 0 bases and J lost 6 bases. This CDR3 has 16 amino acids.

The chain recombines TRBV13 with TRBJ1-2, with D perhaps matching TRBD1 (5 bases). Looked up from germline, CDR1 is PRHDT and CDR2 is FYEKMQ (reference sequence). CDR3 length: 14 amino acids. Trimming stripped 7 bases from V and 2 bases from J, with 14 bases between. The CDR3 bases are TGTGCCAGCACCCAGTCAGGGTTCAACTATGGCTACACCTTC. The encoded protein is CASTQSGFNYGYTF.

The chain carries TRBV7-9 and TRBJ1-1; maybe TRBD1 (5 bases). The V and J ends lost 3 bases and 5 bases respectively, with 13 bases between them. Germline V gives CDR1 SEHNR, CDR2 FQNEAQ (reference sequence). The CDR3 covers 14 residues. The CDR3 reads CASSLLGGGTEAFF. CDR3 coding DNA: TGTGCCAGCAGCTTGTTGGGGGGAGGGACTGAAGCTTTCTTT.

J is TRBJ1-1 and V is TRBV19, with 8 positions matching TRBD1. CDR3 length: 12 residues. The trim removed 10 bases at V and 7 bases at J, leaving 8 bases unmatched. Germline CDR1 is LNHDA and CDR2 is SQIVND (reference sequence). The CDR3 loop is CATKTGALEAFF. CDR3 DNA: TGTGCCACCAAGACAGGGGCACTTGAAGCTTTCTTT.